The rows below give T cell receptor beta chains drawn from one sample of a study of blood T cell repertoires in COVID-19. Measured with immunoSEQ multiplex PCR; TCRdb has only the in-frame clones, and not every one. The table includes 200,000 or so clones, 70% to 90% detected once. Sequenced: peripheral blood. All receptors derive from a human donor with active or convalescent COVID-19. The donor label of this sample is uncertain. Each CDR3 is given with its conserved first and last residue. Each record gives: clone size, J gene, V gene, D gene, CDR3 length, CDR3 protein, CDR3 DNA. The D gene is left open where the match is weak. Rows may omit the clone size; those that give it use once, few, many or a size class.

clone_size: NA
j_call: TRBJ2-1
v_call: TRBV11-3
d_call: TRBD2
cdr3_length: 15
cdr3_aa: CASSLGGSSYNEQFF
cdr3_nt: TGTGCCAGCAGCTTAGGCGGGAGTTCCTACAATGAGCAGTTCTTC

clone_size: once
j_call: TRBJ1-2
v_call: TRBV28
d_call: NA
cdr3_length: 15
cdr3_aa: CASKEERFLNYGYTF
cdr3_nt: TGTGCCAGCAAGGAGGAGAGATTTCTTAACTATGGCTACACCTTC

clone_size: NA
j_call: TRBJ1-6
v_call: TRBV7-2
d_call: NA
cdr3_length: 17
cdr3_aa: CASSSRPGGGRSSPLHF
cdr3_nt: TGTGCCAGCAGCTCTCGTCCGGGCGGGGGAAGATCATCACCCCTCCACTTT

clone_size: NA
j_call: TRBJ2-2
v_call: TRBV19
d_call: TRBD2
cdr3_length: 15
cdr3_aa: CASNGAREDTGELFF
cdr3_nt: TGTGCCAGTAACGGGGCGCGGGAGGACACCGGGGAGCTGTTTTTT

clone_size: NA
j_call: TRBJ1-4
v_call: TRBV27
d_call: NA
cdr3_length: 16
cdr3_aa: CASSPSRRQTNEKLFF
cdr3_nt: TGTGCCAGCAGCCCTTCCCGGAGACAGACTAATGAAAAACTGTTTTTT

clone_size: NA
j_call: TRBJ2-2
v_call: TRBV4-1
d_call: TRBD1
cdr3_length: 14
cdr3_aa: CASSQGQGAGELFF
cdr3_nt: TGCGCCAGCAGCCAAGGACAGGGGGCCGGGGAGCTGTTTTTT

clone_size: NA
j_call: TRBJ1-5
v_call: TRBV6-5
d_call: NA
cdr3_length: 15
cdr3_aa: CASSYRGYSNQPQHF
cdr3_nt: TGTGCCAGCAGTTACAGAGGATATAGCAATCAGCCCCAGCATTTT

clone_size: NA
j_call: TRBJ2-3
v_call: TRBV6-2/TRBV6-3
d_call: TRBD2
cdr3_length: 15
cdr3_aa: CASSRLAGSTDTQYF
cdr3_nt: TGTGCCAGCAGCCGACTAGCGGGGAGCACAGATACGCAGTATTTT

clone_size: once
j_call: TRBJ2-3
v_call: TRBV7-3
d_call: NA
cdr3_length: 15
cdr3_aa: CASSLGRGLTDTQYF
cdr3_nt: TGTGCCAGCAGCTTGGGGCGGGGGCTCACAGATACGCAGTATTTT

clone_size: NA
j_call: TRBJ2-3
v_call: TRBV7-2
d_call: TRBD2
cdr3_length: 15
cdr3_aa: CASSLEAGLGDTQYF
cdr3_nt: TGTGCCAGCAGCTTAGAAGCGGGGTTAGGTGATACGCAGTATTTT

clone_size: NA
j_call: TRBJ1-2
v_call: TRBV19
d_call: NA
cdr3_length: 15
cdr3_aa: CASSTDTGQNYGYTF
cdr3_nt: TGTGCCAGTAGTACGGACACAGGACAGAACTATGGCTACACCTTC

clone_size: NA
j_call: TRBJ1-1
v_call: TRBV3-1/TRBV3-2
d_call: NA
cdr3_length: 13
cdr3_aa: CASSQQENTEAFF
cdr3_nt: TGTGCCAGCAGCCAACAGGAGAACACTGAAGCTTTCTTT

clone_size: few
j_call: TRBJ2-5
v_call: TRBV24-1
d_call: NA
cdr3_length: 14
cdr3_aa: CATSDSLAQETQYF
cdr3_nt: TGTGCCACCAGTGATTCCCTGGCCCAAGAGACCCAGTACTTC

clone_size: NA
j_call: TRBJ2-3
v_call: TRBV9
d_call: NA
cdr3_length: 14
cdr3_aa: CASSQGSGKDTQYF
cdr3_nt: TGTGCCAGCAGCCAGGGGTCGGGTAAAGATACGCAGTATTTT

clone_size: few
j_call: TRBJ2-7
v_call: TRBV21-1
d_call: NA
cdr3_length: 18
cdr3_aa: CASAPGTNRAGVFYEQYF
cdr3_nt: TGTGCCAGCGCACCGGGAACAAATAGAGCGGGAGTTTTCTACGAGCAGTACTTC

clone_size: NA
j_call: TRBJ2-2
v_call: TRBV6-5
d_call: TRBD2
cdr3_length: 15
cdr3_aa: CASSFPSGGPGELFF
cdr3_nt: TGTGCCAGCAGTTTCCCTAGCGGGGGTCCCGGGGAGCTGTTTTTT

clone_size: NA
j_call: TRBJ2-3
v_call: TRBV28
d_call: TRBD2
cdr3_length: 16
cdr3_aa: CASSPQRGAFTDTQYF
cdr3_nt: TGTGCCAGCAGTCCGCAGCGGGGGGCCTTCACAGATACGCAGTATTTT

clone_size: NA
j_call: TRBJ2-5
v_call: TRBV28
d_call: TRBD1
cdr3_length: 15
cdr3_aa: CASSGDSGASETQYF
cdr3_nt: TGTGCCAGCAGTGGGGACAGTGGGGCGTCGGAGACCCAGTACTTC

clone_size: NA
j_call: TRBJ1-4
v_call: TRBV28
d_call: NA
cdr3_length: 16
cdr3_aa: CASRYRVSGSDEKLFF
cdr3_nt: TGTGCCAGCAGGTACAGGGTATCCGGATCGGATGAAAAACTGTTTTTT

clone_size: few
j_call: TRBJ2-4
v_call: TRBV27
d_call: NA
cdr3_length: 15
cdr3_aa: CASSPSPGSRDIQYF
cdr3_nt: TGTGCCAGCAGCCCTTCTCCCGGGAGTAGGGACATTCAGTACTTC